This T cell receptor beta chain was sequenced during a study of CD4 T cells in relation to SARS-CoV-2 and coronaviruses. The wider study: The negative reference was HIV-1 Nef peptide pool or peptide-free culture.

The CDR3 loop spans 18 amino acids. The V end lost 2 bases, the J end lost 3 bases, and 22 bases lay between the germline ends. Per the germline V gene, CDR1 is SGHTA and CDR2 is FQGNSA. As to this clone: What it recognizes is unknown.

Clones were read by immunoSEQ multiplex PCR, and TCRdb kept only the in-frame ones, dropping some. The repertoire holds under 25,000 clones, with about 70% as singletons. The unexposed donors gave CD4+ T cells in about 2010-2019, prior to COVID-19. Isolation of CD4+ T cells took place after about 10 days in culture. As cell numbers allowed, unexposed-donor CD4+ T cells faced SARS-CoV-2 S/N and four cold-coronavirus spikes. Half the medium was replaced with IL-2 medium on days 3 and 7. The sequence came from a human donor in good health. Specimen: CD4+ T cells from PBMCs, cultured in vitro. V and J are TRBV7-2 and TRBJ1-1; D is uncertain. CDR3 nucleotide sequence: TGTGCCAGCAGCTTACATTGGGGAGTGCGTGGGAGGGACACTGAAGCTTTCTTT. The encoded protein is CASSLHWGVRGRDTEAFF.